This TCR beta chain stems from a study of OX40 agonist ivuxolimab in advanced cancers. Overall study context: Ivuxolimab is an agonistic anti-OX40 (CD134) antibody, and patients were treated with it. Melanoma, hepatocellular carcinoma, head and neck or renal cell cancer occurred in dose-escalation patients. At under 85% male, the cohort had a mean age of around 56 years, ranging from 23 to 79.

The table came from immunoSEQ multiplex PCR; TCRdb's copy has only in-frame clones and leaves some out. The sample records roughly 99,000 clones, under 95% being singletons. The CDR3 extends over 12 amino acids. Germline-derived CDR1 and CDR2 are GTSNPN and SVGIG (reference sequence). Trimming cost V 3 bases and J 0 bases, with 3 bases left between them. The sequence came from an adult with an advanced solid tumor such as melanoma, head and neck, liver or kidney cancer. This specimen was CD4+ or CD8+ T cells sorted from blood, taken in a trial of the OX40 agonist ivuxolimab. This rearrangement joins TRBV30 to TRBJ1-3; the D is unclear. The CDR3 DNA follows: TGTGCCTGGAGGGGCTCTGGAAACACCATATATTTT. Amino acids: CAWRGSGNTIYF.